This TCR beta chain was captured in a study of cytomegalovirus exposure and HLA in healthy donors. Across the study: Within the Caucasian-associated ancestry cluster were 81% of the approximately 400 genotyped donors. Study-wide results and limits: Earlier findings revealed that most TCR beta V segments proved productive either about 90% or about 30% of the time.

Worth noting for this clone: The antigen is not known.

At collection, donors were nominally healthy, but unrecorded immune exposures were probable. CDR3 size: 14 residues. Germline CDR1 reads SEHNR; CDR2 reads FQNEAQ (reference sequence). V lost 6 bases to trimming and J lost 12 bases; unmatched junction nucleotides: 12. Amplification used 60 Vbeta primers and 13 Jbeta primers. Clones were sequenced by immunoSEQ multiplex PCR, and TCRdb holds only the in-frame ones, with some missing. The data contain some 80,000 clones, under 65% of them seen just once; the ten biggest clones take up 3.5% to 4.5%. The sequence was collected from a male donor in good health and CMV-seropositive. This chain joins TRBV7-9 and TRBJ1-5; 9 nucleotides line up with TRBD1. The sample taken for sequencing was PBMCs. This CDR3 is CASSLGDRDCLQHF. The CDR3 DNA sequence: TGTGCCAGCAGTCTAGGGGACAGGGATTGTCTCCAGCATTTT. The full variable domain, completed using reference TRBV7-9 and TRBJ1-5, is DTGVSQNPRHKITKRGQNVTFRCDPISEHNRLYWYRQTLGQGPEFLTYFQNEAQLEKSRLLSDRFSAERPKGSFSTLEIQRTEQGDSAMYLCASSLGDRDCLQHFGDGTRLSIL.